These 30 T cell receptor beta chains originate from one sample sequenced in a study of control samples from healthy donors and cancer patients. Only in-frame clones appear in the TCRdb table, and some are missing; sequencing was by immunoSEQ multiplex PCR. Of roughly 76,000 clones in the sample, approximately 94% were seen once. The sample taken for sequencing was PBMCs. The receptors here all came from a middle-aged woman with lung cancer.

V gene TRBV5-1 combines with J gene TRBJ2-7; the match to TRBD1 covers 7 bases. Germline assignment: CDR1 SGHRS and CDR2 YFSETQ. Trimming removed 0 bases from V and 7 bases from J; junction bases left unmatched: 7. The CDR3 is made up of 14 amino acids. The DNA of the CDR3 is TGCGCCAGCAGCTTGGCTCAGGGGGTAGGAGAGCAGTACTTC. It yields the protein CASSLAQGVGEQYF.

The chain links TRBV11-2 to TRBJ1-1, with D possibly being TRBD1 (6 bases). With 4 bases removed from V and 1 base from J, the gap between germline ends came to 22 bases. The germline V gene has CDR1 SGHAT and CDR2 FQNNGV. The CDR3 is made up of 18 amino acids. CDR3 residues: CASSSSLLGGRRNTEAFF. As DNA, the CDR3 is TGTGCCAGCAGCTCATCTCTATTGGGGGGCCGGAGGAACACTGAAGCTTTCTTT.

This clone is a singleton in its sample. This chain links TRBV2 with TRBJ1-1; 7 positions match TRBD1. This CDR3 spans 11 amino acids. V trimming: 7 bases; J trimming: 5 bases; junction bases outside the gene matches: 1. CDR1 is SNHLY and CDR2 is FYNNEI in the germline V gene. CDR3 DNA sequence: TGTGCCAGCAAACAGGGGACTGAAGCTTTCTTT. Residues: CASKQGTEAFF. The variable domain in full, with the rest retrieved from reference TRBV2 and TRBJ1-1, is EPEVTQTPSHQVTQMGQEVILRCVPISNHLYFYWYRQILGQKVEFLVSFYNNEISEKSEIFDDQFSVERPDGSNFTLKIRSTKLEDSAMYFCASKQGTEAFFGQGTRLTVV.

CDR3 DNA sequence: TGCAGCGTTGACGGCTCTGGAAACACCATATATTTT. This gives the protein CSVDGSGNTIYF. The V and J genes are TRBV29-1 and TRBJ1-3, with D hard to call. The CDR3 has 12 residues. Trimming stripped 3 bases from V and 0 bases from J, with 3 bases between. The germline gives CDR1 SQVTM, CDR2 ANQGSEA.

The rearrangement uses TRBV5-6 and TRBJ2-3; 11 bases map to TRBD1. Germline lookup yields CDR1 SGHDT and CDR2 YYEEEE. V was pared by 5 bases and J by 1 base, with 3 bases of the junction left unmatched. This CDR3 contains 15 residues. CDR3 sequence: CASSRTGGGTDTQYF. As DNA, the CDR3 is TGTGCCAGCAGTCGGACAGGGGGCGGCACAGATACGCAGTATTTT. Full variable domain (missing parts from reference TRBV5-6 and TRBJ2-3): DAGVTQSPTHLIKTRGQQVTLRCSPKSGHDTVSWYQQALGQGPQFIFQYYEEEERQRGNFPDRFSGHQFPNYSSELNVNALLLGDSALYLCASSRTGGGTDTQYFGPGTRLTVL.

This clone was recorded once. The chain links TRBV4-1 to TRBJ2-2, with a tentative D call TRBD1 (6 bases). From germline, CDR1 is MGHRA and CDR2 YSYEKL. This CDR3 has 14 residues. V lost 1 base and J lost 6, with 9 bases in between. DNA for the CDR3: TGCGCCAGCAGCCAAGGACGACAGGCCGGGGAGCTGTTTTTT. It is translated as CASSQGRQAGELFF.

The chain couples TRBV5-1 to TRBJ1-4; weak D call: TRBD1 (6 bases). Per the germline V gene, CDR1 is SGHRS and CDR2 is YFSETQ. This CDR3 contains 17 residues. Trimming removed 3 bases at V and 7 bases at J, with 22 bases between. This CDR3 reads CASSSMGAGIEGEKLFF. CDR3 nucleotide sequence: TGCGCCAGCAGCTCAATGGGGGCAGGGATTGAGGGTGAAAAACTGTTTTTT. The full variable domain, with the rest looked up from reference TRBV5-1 and TRBJ1-4, is KAGVTQTPRYLIKTRGQQVTLSCSPISGHRSVSWYQQTPGQGLQFLFEYFSETQRNKGNFPGRFSGRQFSNSRSEMNVSTLELGDSALYLCASSSMGAGIEGEKLFFGSGTQLSVL.

The V call is TRBV2, the J call TRBJ2-3; D is uncertain. This CDR3 has 15 amino acids. V was shortened by 3 bases and J by 7 bases, with 17 bases between the two germline ends. Germline values: CDR1 SNHLY, CDR2 FYNNEI. In nucleotides, the CDR3 is TGTGCCAGCAGTGACAATGTAGGTGGTGGCTATACGCAGTATTTT. It encodes CASSDNVGGGYTQYF.

The rearrangement uses TRBV13 and TRBJ1-5; no reliable D call. The V end was cut by 1 base, the J end by 4 bases, with 11 bases between. Looked up from germline, CDR1 is PRHDT and CDR2 is FYEKMQ (reference sequence). CDR3 length: 15 residues. CDR3 in DNA: TGTGCCAGCAGCTTAGCTGGGGTTGGAAATCAGCCCCAGCATTTT. Its protein product is CASSLAGVGNQPQHF.

The rearrangement uses TRBV18 and TRBJ2-4, with 8 positions matching TRBD1. The CDR3 covers 14 residues. V trimming: 6 bases; J trimming: 10 bases; junction bases outside the gene matches: 11. CDR1 is KGHSH and CDR2 is LQKENI in the germline V gene. CDR3 loop: CASSSDRDPSIQYF. The CDR3 DNA reads TGTGCCAGCTCCTCGGACAGGGACCCGTCGATTCAGTACTTC.

The CDR3 DNA is TGTGCCAGCAGCCGCGTAGGACAGAGGGAAGAGACCCAGTACTTC. It translates to CASSRVGQREETQYF. The V gene is TRBV14, the J gene TRBJ2-5, with D maybe TRBD1 (6 bases). This CDR3 region has 15 residues. Germline CDR1 and CDR2: SGHDN and FVKESK. Trimming pared 4 bases from V and 3 bases from J, leaving 15 bases between.

This sequence joins TRBV7-9 and TRBJ1-4; 7 bases map to TRBD1. V lost 5 bases, J lost 10 bases, and 7 bases stayed unmatched. CDR3 length: 13 amino acids. The V gene's germline CDR1 is SEHNR and CDR2 FQNEAQ (reference sequence). CDR3 protein: CASSDSRDRKLFF. For the CDR3, the DNA is TGTGCCAGCAGCGACAGCCGGGACAGAAAACTGTTTTTT.

This clone was found a few times. The V gene is TRBV5-4, the J gene TRBJ1-2; a weak D match, TRBD1 (5 bases). Deletions cut 8 bases from V and 5 bases from J, with 10 bases between. CDR3 length: 11 amino acids. Germline V gene lookup returns CDR1 SGHNT and CDR2 YYREEE (reference sequence). DNA for the CDR3: TGTGCCAGTTTGGGGGGATATGGCTACACCTTC. This sequence encodes CASLGGYGYTF.

The V gene is TRBV12-3 or TRBV12-4, the J gene TRBJ1-2; D is undetermined. This CDR3 is 12 amino acids long. Trimming took 6 bases from V and 8 from J, leaving 13 bases between them. This chain's CDR3 is CASSYLRDGYTF. As DNA, the CDR3 is TGTGCCAGCAGCTACCTTAGAGACGGCTACACCTTC.

The rearrangement links TRBV25-1 to TRBJ2-1; D is undetermined. Trimming left V 8 bases short and J 9 bases short, with 11 bases between. This CDR3 has 11 amino acids. The germline gives CDR1 MGHDK, CDR2 SYGVNS. CDR3 in amino acids: CASRNSGEQFF. The CDR3 DNA reads TGTGCCAGCCGAAACTCGGGTGAGCAGTTCTTC.

This chain uses TRBV12-3 or TRBV12-4 with TRBJ2-7; D is unclear. CDR3 length: 12 amino acids. Trimming left V 4 bases short and J 4 bases short, with 8 bases between. CDR3 residues: CASSSDPYEQYF. In DNA form, the CDR3 reads TGTGCCAGCAGTTCCGATCCTTACGAGCAGTACTTC.

The table lists this clone with a count of one. The J gene is TRBJ2-3, the V gene TRBV4-1; 12 nucleotides align to TRBD2. The CDR3 length is 15 residues. The V and J ends lost 7 bases and 1 base, in that order; junction bases with no gene match: 3. The germline CDR1 and CDR2 sequences are MGHRA and YSYEKL. CDR3 sequence: CASTRLAGGTDTQYF. CDR3 DNA: TGCGCCAGCACTCGACTAGCGGGGGGCACAGATACGCAGTATTTT.

The chain is built from TRBV10-1 and TRBJ2-3; 12 bases are shared with TRBD2. The V segment lost 5 bases and the J segment 6 bases; nucleotides outside the gene matches: 3. Germline V gene lookup returns CDR1 WNHNN and CDR2 SYGVQD (reference sequence). CDR3 size: 14 residues. CDR3 nucleotides: TGCGCCAGCAGTAAGCTAGCGGGGGGGGATACGCAGTATTTT. It encodes CASSKLAGGDTQYF.

The CDR3 DNA sequence: TGTGCCAGCAGCCAAGGGGGTCAAACGGGATGGGAGACCCAGTACTTC. Amino acid sequence: CASSQGGQTGWETQYF. This chain links TRBV4-2 with TRBJ2-5; D is perhaps TRBD2 (5 bases). The germline CDR1 and CDR2 sequences are LGHNA and YNFKEQ. CDR3 length: 16 residues. Trimming shortened V by 1 base and J by 5 bases, and 17 bases separated the two germline ends.

The chain is built from TRBV5-5 and TRBJ2-5; 7 bases align to TRBD1. In germline, CDR1 is SGHKS, CDR2 YYEKEE (reference sequence). J lost 2 bases, V lost 0 bases, and 7 bases had no gene match. There are 16 residues in the CDR3. The CDR3 region has the DNA TGTGCCAGCAGCTTGGGACAGGGTGGGATTCAAGAGACCCAGTACTTC. It yields the protein CASSLGQGGIQETQYF.

The chain joins TRBV6-5 to TRBJ2-1; D is unclear. The CDR3 totals 13 residues. The germline V and J ends were trimmed by 6 bases and 4 bases, with 10 bases remaining between them. Germline CDR1 reads MNHEY; CDR2 reads SVGAGI. CDR3 DNA sequence: TGTGCCAGCAGCCCAACTTTGTACAATGAGCAGTTCTTC. This gives the protein CASSPTLYNEQFF.

This rearrangement joins TRBV6-5 to TRBJ1-1, with 9 bases that match TRBD1. Germline CDR1 MNHEY, CDR2 SVGAGI. Trimming took 2 bases from V and 6 from J; bases not matched to a gene: 7. The CDR3 has 15 amino acids. DNA for the CDR3: TGTGCCAGCAGTTACGACAGGGGGATTATCGCTGAAGCTTTCTTT. It specifies CASSYDRGIIAEAFF.

The CDR3 sequence is CASSLVGTEAFF. CDR3 coding DNA: TGTGCCAGCAGTTTGGTCGGGACTGAAGCTTTCTTT. The chain has TRBV28 and TRBJ1-1, with D uncertain. The CDR3 totals 12 residues. CDR1 and CDR2 from the germline V gene are MDHEN and SYDVKM. V was clipped by 3 bases and J by 5 bases, with 7 bases between them.

The chain has TRBV5-1 and TRBJ1-3; possible D gene TRBD1, 6 bases. The length of the CDR3 is 14 residues. The V gene's germline CDR1 is SGHRS and CDR2 YFSETQ. Between the trimmed V and J ends, which lost 4 bases and 1 base, there was a span of 9 bases. The CDR3 reads CASSPGESGNTIYF. Written as DNA, the CDR3 is TGCGCCAGCAGCCCAGGGGAATCTGGAAACACCATATATTTT.

V usage is TRBV5-1 and J usage is TRBJ1-2, with TRBD1 as a possible D gene (6 bases). This CDR3 contains 14 residues. In germline, CDR1 is SGHRS, CDR2 YFSETQ. Trimming took 7 bases from V and 8 from J, leaving 21 bases between them. The CDR3 reads CASSESGVGGGYTF. The CDR3 DNA sequence: TGCGCCAGCTCCGAATCAGGGGTTGGAGGAGGCTACACCTTC.

The chain has TRBV2 and TRBJ1-1; the D is unclear. The CDR3 is 13 residues long. Germline CDR1 SNHLY, CDR2 FYNNEI. The ends were cut back, 7 bases at V and 1 base at J, with 10 bases in the middle. The CDR3 reads CASIAGENTEAFF. CDR3 sequence (DNA): TGTGCCAGCATAGCCGGTGAGAACACTGAAGCTTTCTTT. Based on the CDR3 plus reference TRBV2 and TRBJ1-1, the full variable domain is EPEVTQTPSHQVTQMGQEVILRCVPISNHLYFYWYRQILGQKVEFLVSFYNNEISEKSEIFDDQFSVERPDGSNFTLKIRSTKLEDSAMYFCASIAGENTEAFFGQGTRLTVV.

V gene TRBV19 combines with J gene TRBJ1-1; 8 nucleotides match TRBD1. Per the germline V gene, CDR1 is LNHDA and CDR2 is SQIVND (reference sequence). The CDR3 runs to 18 residues. Trimming at V came to 1 base and at J to 0 bases, leaving 10 bases not matched to a gene. The CDR3 sequence: CASSIAWQGARLNTEAFF. For the CDR3, the DNA is TGTGCCAGTAGTATAGCCTGGCAGGGGGCACGGTTGAACACTGAAGCTTTCTTT.

This clone appeared a single time. V usage is TRBV30 and J usage is TRBJ2-1, with 7 bases lining up with TRBD1. This CDR3 spans 13 amino acids. Germline assignment: CDR1 GTSNPN and CDR2 SVGIG (reference sequence). V was pared by 0 bases and J by 8 bases, with 4 bases of the junction left unmatched. Here the CDR3 reads CAWSVQGPDEQFF. The CDR3, as DNA: TGTGCCTGGAGTGTACAGGGGCCCGATGAGCAGTTCTTC.

This clone was counted once. This chain joins TRBV5-1 and TRBJ2-3; 11 bases map to TRBD1. The CDR3 has 15 amino acids. Looked up from germline, CDR1 is SGHRS and CDR2 is YFSETQ. Trimming removed 2 bases from V and 8 bases from J; junction bases left unmatched: 7. As DNA, the CDR3 is TGCGCCAGCAGCTTAGGACAGGGGGCGAGGGGTACGCAGTATTTT. Translating it yields CASSLGQGARGTQYF.

The genes are TRBV3-1 (or the pseudogene TRBV3-2) and TRBJ1-4; D gene unclear. The CDR3 is made up of 14 amino acids. With 8 bases removed from V and 6 bases from J, the gap between germline ends came to 16 bases. Looked up from germline, CDR1 is LGHDT and CDR2 is YNNKEL (reference sequence). The CDR3 spells CASGLGGFDEKLFF. CDR3 DNA sequence: TGTGCCAGCGGTCTAGGCGGGTTCGATGAAAAACTGTTTTTT.